This note documents a single T cell receptor (beta chain) sequence. Its antigen is unidentified. This record comes from a study of cytomegalovirus exposure and HLA in healthy donors. Overall study findings and caveats: In a later analysis, compared with equally common non-associated chains, HLA-associated beta chains were more expanded. In vitro, a few CMV-associated chains proved specific for CMV antigens. Association of a missense DCLRE1C variant with TCR beta V- and J-gene trimming was reported in a later analysis.

13 Jbeta primers and 60 Vbeta primers were used for the PCR. TCRdb keeps only in-frame clones here, not all; method: immunoSEQ multiplex PCR. The data contain some 74,000 clones, around three quarters of them singletons. The length of the CDR3 is 15 residues. CDR1 SGHVS and CDR2 FQNEAQ come from the germline V gene. V lost 1 base and J lost 4, with 10 bases in between. The chain employs TRBV7-8 and TRBJ2-2; the D gene is possibly TRBD2 (6 bases). The source is a male donor in good health and CMV-seronegative. Sequenced material: PBMCs. CDR3 in DNA: TGTGCCAGCAGCTTAGTCGGGGGTCCCACCGGGGAGCTGTTTTTT. Its translation is CASSLVGGPTGELFF.